The table lists the clone carrying this T cell receptor (beta chain) with many counts. Antigen specificity is unknown. Those donors who had ophthalmopathy presented with moderate-to-severe activity, a CAS of ≥3, a NOSPECS of ≥4 and a duration under 3 months. The PBMCs used were ones drawn from 10 ml of fresh peripheral blood. This sample was taken from a study of Graves' ophthalmopathy and Graves' hyperthyroidism. Amplification from RNA transcripts yielded the TCR beta CDR3 regions. The first round was an RT-PCR with HTBI primers, and the second round was a multiplex PCR. MiXCR, run by TCRdb on the multiplex PCR reads, gives a single entry per CDR3 protein. Here the sample spans roughly 300,000 distinct CDR3 sequences, roughly 15% being singletons. Trimming stripped 3 bases from V and 0 bases from J, with 17 bases between. The germline gives CDR1 MNHNY, CDR2 SVGAGI (reference sequence). The CDR3 is made up of 17 amino acids.

Regarding the study as a whole: Researchers report that a 13-signature model separated ophthalmopathy from stable hyperthyroidism, posting 87.88% sensitivity and about 78% specificity. Most thyroid-expanded clonotypes exceeding 0.001 frequency were also found in blood.

This TCR was recovered from an adult man with Graves' ophthalmopathy. The chain uses TRBV6-6 and TRBJ1-1; D perhaps matches TRBD1 (5 bases). The sample taken for sequencing was peripheral blood. CDR3 nucleotides: TGTGCCAGCAGTTATTCAGGGTTAGCGCAGATGAACACTGAAGCTTTCTTT. Its translation is CASSYSGLAQMNTEAFF.